This record concerns one T cell receptor beta chain sequence. Terminally differentiated effector memory CD45RA+ cells were excluded by CCR7 positive selection of CD45RO-negative cells. None of the donors, who were healthy HIV-negative adults, had recently had acute infections or vaccinations. V trimming: 8 bases; J trimming: 4 bases; junction bases outside the gene matches: 11. This CDR3 region has 16 residues. Germline CDR1 reads MNHEY; CDR2 reads SMNVEV (reference sequence). This sample is part of a study of shared clonotypes between healthy human individuals. The method was immunoSEQ multiplex PCR; TCRdb's version includes in-frame clones alone and lacks a portion of them. The repertoire holds roughly 2,000,000 clones, with less than 95% as singletons.

This rearrangement joins TRBV27 to TRBJ2-2; TRBD2 agrees at 9 bases. Sequencing was carried out using naive CD8+ T cells sorted from blood. The receptor was derived from a man between 18 and 29 years old in good health. In nucleotides, the CDR3 is TGTGCCAGCTCCCCCTCTAGCGGGGTAACCACCGGGGAGCTGTTTTTT. Protein: CASSPSSGVTTGELFF.